A selection of T cell receptor beta chains follows, all from one sample in a study of T cells in Graves' hyperthyroidism and ophthalmopathy. In TCRdb, the multiplex PCR reads were re-called with MiXCR into one record per CDR3 protein. This sample has fewer than 400,000 distinct CDR3 sequences, with around a quarter found just once. The sequencing input was blood. The origin of the receptors is a man in his fifties or sixties with Graves' hyperthyroidism. Both conserved end residues are part of each CDR3. A D gene is named only where the DNA matches it firmly. Clone size, where shown, is once, few, many, or a class for clones that have expanded.

V,size,J,D,DNA,CDR3
TRBV6-5,-,TRBJ2-3,-,TGTGCCAGCAGTTACCCCCGACAGATTAGCACAGATACGCAGTATTTT,CASSYPRQISTDTQYF
TRBV7-3,many,TRBJ2-3,-,TGTGCCAGCAGCTCTTCGAGGTGGGATACGCAGTATTTT,CASSSSRWDTQYF
TRBV11-2,many,TRBJ2-7,-,TGTGCCAGCAGCTCTCCTCTCCCCGCCGCCGAGCAGTACTTC,CASSSPLPAAEQYF
TRBV5-1,few,TRBJ1-5,TRBD1,TGCGCCAGCAGCTTGTCGGGACAGCGAGAACAGCCCCAGCATTTT,CASSLSGQREQPQHF
TRBV27,-,TRBJ2-1,-,TGTGCCAGCAGTCAGACTTGGGGCCAAAACAATGAGCAGTTCTTC,CASSQTWGQNNEQFF
TRBV18,-,TRBJ1-3,-,TGTGCCAGCTCACGGGCCGGGCCAATAAAATATTTT,CASSRAGPIKYF
TRBV28,few,TRBJ2-1,TRBD2,TGTGCCAGCAGTTTGGTAGCGGGAGGCCTTTACGATGAGCAGTTCTTC,CASSLVAGGLYDEQFF
TRBV3-1,few,TRBJ2-7,TRBD2,TGTGCCAGCAGCCAAGATATGCGGGAGTCCTACGAGCAGTACTTC,CASSQDMRESYEQYF
TRBV27,few,TRBJ2-7,-,TGTGCCAGCAGTGATGGGAGCGAGCAGTACTTC,CASSDGSEQYF
TRBV20-1,-,TRBJ2-1,-,TGCAGTGCTAGAGGGCACCCCTCGGGCTACAATGAGCAGTTCTTC,CSARGHPSGYNEQFF
TRBV7-2,few,TRBJ2-1,-,TGTGCCAGCAGCCCCGCCGGGACTGGCCGTCTTGAGCAGTTCTTC,CASSPAGTGRLEQFF
TRBV24-1,few,TRBJ2-7,-,TGTGCCACCAGTGATCGAACGGGCAACTACGAGCAGTACTTC,CATSDRTGNYEQYF
TRBV3-1,-,TRBJ2-1,TRBD2,TGTGCCAGCAGCCTCCGGAGTAAGGGACTAGAAACATACAATGAGCAGTTCTTC,CASSLRSKGLETYNEQFF
TRBV7-8,many,TRBJ2-1,TRBD2,TGTGCCAGCAGCTTGAAGCGGGAGTGGCGGAATGAGCAGTTCTTC,CASSLKREWRNEQFF
TRBV3-1,-,TRBJ2-2,-,TGTGCCAGCAGCTGGGGGGCTCCACTAGCGAACACCGGGGAGCTGTTTTTT,CASSWGAPLANTGELFF
TRBV12-3/TRBV12-4,-,TRBJ1-4,-,TGTGCCAGCAGTCAGACCGCTACAACTAATGAAAAACCGTTTTTT,CASSQTATTNEKPFF
TRBV5-1,few,TRBJ1-1,-,TGCGCCAGCAGCTTTCATGACAGGAACACTGAAGCTTTCTTT,CASSFHDRNTEAFF
TRBV12-3/TRBV12-4,many,TRBJ1-1,TRBD1,TGTGCCAGCAGTGAACAGGGGAAGCGAAGCACTGAAGCTTTCTTT,CASSEQGKRSTEAFF
TRBV29-1,-,TRBJ1-2,-,TGCAGCGTTGAAGAATCCAGGGGACGCGGTGGCTACACCTTC,CSVEESRGRGGYTF
TRBV7-9,few,TRBJ2-7,-,TGTGCCAGCAGCTCGGACTTTTCCACCCACGAGCAGTACTTC,CASSSDFSTHEQYF
TRBV7-9,-,TRBJ1-2,-,TGTGCCAGCATCCTCGAAGGTTTCTATGGCTACACCTTC,CASILEGFYGYTF
TRBV7-9,-,TRBJ1-1,-,TGTGCCAGCAGCCGTGACAGCTACCCTGATATTAACACTGAAGCTTTCTTT,CASSRDSYPDINTEAFF